These 11 T cell receptor beta chains share one sample of origin, sequenced in a study of OX40 agonist ivuxolimab in advanced cancers. Profiling relied on immunoSEQ multiplex PCR, and the TCRdb table lists in-frame clones only, not all of them. The sample consists of tens of thousands of clones, roughly 87% of them appearing once. The material sequenced was CD4+ or CD8+ T cells sorted from blood, taken in a trial of the OX40 agonist ivuxolimab. These receptors originate from an adult with an advanced solid tumor such as melanoma, head and neck, liver or kidney cancer.

The chain recombines TRBV28 with TRBJ2-3; 10 bases map to TRBD2. Trimming took 4 bases from V and 0 from J; bases not matched to a gene: 4. The germline V gene encodes CDR1 MDHEN and CDR2 SYDVKM. The CDR3 runs 16 residues. This chain's CDR3 is CASSYGLAESTDTQYF. DNA of the CDR3: TGTGCCAGCAGTTACGGACTAGCGGAGAGCACAGATACGCAGTATTTT.

The J gene is TRBJ2-1, the V gene TRBV7-3; possibly TRBD1 or TRBD2 for D (5 bases each). CDR1 and CDR2 (germline): SGHTA, FQGTGA. Trimming pared 5 bases from V and 9 bases from J, leaving 23 bases between. This CDR3 contains 16 residues. The CDR3 reads CASSLGVGVVAGEQFF. As DNA, the CDR3 is TGTGCCAGCAGCCTGGGAGTGGGGGTGGTAGCCGGTGAGCAGTTCTTC.

This clone was detected only a few times. The rearrangement links TRBV6-4 to TRBJ1-5, with a possible D match to TRBD1 (5 bases). V was trimmed by 6 bases and J by 1 base, leaving 16 bases between them. CDR3 length: 16 residues. Germline V gene data show CDR1 as MRHNA and CDR2 as SNTAGT. The CDR3 spells CASRLIRDLSNQPQHF. As DNA, the CDR3 is TGTGCCAGCAGACTAATCAGGGATCTGAGCAATCAGCCCCAGCATTTT.

This rearrangement joins TRBV7-6 to TRBJ2-7; D is possibly TRBD1 (6 bases). V was pared by 6 bases and J by 0 bases, with 12 bases between. This CDR3 is built from 14 residues. Germline CDR1 SGHVS, CDR2 FNYEAQ. The CDR3 loop reads CASSQGGLSYEQYF. CDR3 sequence (DNA): TGTGCCAGCAGTCAAGGGGGTCTCTCCTACGAGCAGTACTTC.

The chain recombines TRBV15 with TRBJ1-6; possible D gene TRBD1, 6 bases. V was clipped by 1 base and J by 6 bases, with 10 bases between them. Germline V lookup: CDR1 LNHNV, CDR2 YYDKDF (reference sequence). The CDR3 covers 15 residues. CDR3 protein: CATSRARDINSPLHF. CDR3 nucleotides: TGTGCCACCAGCAGAGCCCGGGACATTAATTCACCCCTCCACTTT.

CDR3 amino acids: CASSAGDTEYYGYTF. The CDR3 region has the DNA TGTGCCAGCAGCGCAGGGGACACTGAATACTATGGCTACACCTTC. The gene calls are TRBV9 and TRBJ1-2; tentative D call: TRBD1 (6 bases). CDR3 length: 15 amino acids. Germline values: CDR1 SGDLS, CDR2 YYNGEE. Trimming stripped 3 bases from V and 3 bases from J, with 15 bases between.

J is TRBJ2-7 and V is TRBV4-3; TRBD1 matches at 8 bases. This CDR3 contains 16 residues. The V segment lost 3 bases and the J segment 3 bases; nucleotides outside the gene matches: 10. The germline gives CDR1 LGHNA, CDR2 YSLEER. The CDR3 sequence is CASSHFLGQGDYEQYF. CDR3 sequence (DNA): TGCGCCAGCAGCCACTTTCTCGGACAGGGAGACTACGAGCAGTACTTC.

This clone has just one count. This sequence joins TRBV4-1 and TRBJ2-3, with D possibly TRBD2 on 6 matching bases. The CDR3 sequence is 16 residues long. CDR1 is MGHRA and CDR2 is YSYEKL in the germline V gene. Trimming cost V 0 bases and J 0 bases, with 10 bases left between them. Here the CDR3 DNA reads TGCGCCAGCAGCCAAGATATAGCGGCCAGCACAGATACGCAGTATTTT. Amino acid sequence: CASSQDIAASTDTQYF.

The chain has TRBV28 and TRBJ2-7, with 9 bases aligning to TRBD1. Trimming cost V 3 bases and J 3 bases; bases outside gene matches: 9. The germline gives CDR1 MDHEN, CDR2 SYDVKM. CDR3 length equals 16 residues. The CDR3 loop is CASSFTGGGTLYEQYF. The CDR3, as DNA: TGTGCCAGCAGTTTTACAGGGGGCGGCACCCTCTACGAGCAGTACTTC.

This clone appeared many times. The V and J genes are TRBV7-2 and TRBJ2-7; possible D gene TRBD2, 5 bases. V was pared by 6 bases and J by 3 bases, with 18 bases between. The CDR3 contains 15 residues. Germline V gene data show CDR1 as SGHTA and CDR2 as FQGNSA. The CDR3 here is CASRPRAALIYEQYF. The CDR3 DNA follows: TGTGCCAGCAGACCGCGGGCAGCCCTGATCTACGAGCAGTACTTC. The full variable domain, with the rest looked up from reference TRBV7-2 and TRBJ2-7, is GAGVSQSPSNKVTEKGKDVELRCDPISGHTALYWYRQSLGQGLEFLIYFQGNSAPDKSGLPSDRFSAERTGGSVSTLTIQRTQQEDSAVYLCASRPRAALIYEQYFGPGTRLTVT.

V is TRBV7-9 and J is TRBJ2-6; D is perhaps TRBD2 (5 bases). The CDR3 is 17 amino acids. Germline V gives CDR1 SEHNR, CDR2 FQNEAQ (reference sequence). V lost 5 bases, J lost 0 bases, and 14 bases lay in between. The CDR3 loop reads CASSQTDTSSGANVLTF. The CDR3 coding sequence is TGTGCCAGCAGCCAGACTGACACTAGCTCTGGGGCCAACGTCCTGACTTTC.